The 27 T cell receptor beta chains below were found in one sample sequenced in a study of beta chain features in type 1 diabetes (dated by TCRdb to 2016 to 2018). The library was built by means of the immunoSEQ multiplex PCR assay. The entire amount of isolated RNA was reverse transcribed using the High Capacity cDNA Reverse Transcription Kit, so the sequenced TCRB transcripts were expressed ones. TCRdb retrieved this table from immuneACCESS and kept in-frame rearrangements only. Not all clones are present; in checked studies, unresolved V genes account for under half, and no reason is known for the remainder. The sample table holds about 15,000 clones, of which 40% to 45% were seen once. Of the sample, around 0.53% is held by the ten largest clones. The material sequenced was stem cell memory CD4+ T cells from blood. The intended sense of this specimen's cell subset or site label: stem cell-like memory CD4+ T cells. The receptors shown here come from a woman aged 40 to 50 in good health.

V is TRBV27 and J is TRBJ2-3, with TRBD2 as a possible D gene (7 bases). CDR1 and CDR2 (germline): MNHEY, SMNVEV (reference sequence). Trimming left V 6 bases short and J 5 bases short, with 12 bases between. The CDR3 runs 13 residues. The CDR3 spells CASSQRGGDTQYF. CDR3 bases: TGTGCCAGCAGCCAAAGGGGGGGAGATACGCAGTATTTT.

The chain joins TRBV7-2 to TRBJ2-5; the match to TRBD2 covers 8 bases. The CDR3 is 14 amino acids. Germline V gene sequence: CDR1 SGHTA, CDR2 FQGNSA. Trimming took 3 bases from V and 2 from J; bases not matched to a gene: 2. The CDR3 spells CASSFTSGQETQYF. The CDR3 nucleotides read TGTGCCAGCAGCTTTACTAGCGGACAAGAGACCCAGTACTTC.

The chain is built from TRBV12-5 and TRBJ1-3, with 9 bases aligning to TRBD1. J was trimmed by 4 bases and V by 6 bases; bases with no gene match: 7. CDR3 length: 15 amino acids. CDR1 is LGHNT, CDR2 FRNRAP, per germline. CDR3 DNA sequence: TGTGCTAGTGGGTCGGGACAGGGTTCCGGAAACACCATATATTTT. This sequence encodes CASGSGQGSGNTIYF.

This clone turned up a few times. J is TRBJ1-5 and V is TRBV5-1; D is ambiguous. Between the trimmed V and J ends, which lost 4 bases and 3 bases, there was a span of 8 bases. Germline V CDR1 and CDR2: SGHRS, YFSETQ. The CDR3 covers 13 residues. CDR3 DNA: TGCGCCAGCAGCAGGAGTCCCAATCAGCCCCAGCATTTT. Protein sequence: CASSRSPNQPQHF.

There are a few counts of this clone. This chain connects TRBV29-1 to TRBJ2-1; TRBD2 matches at 10 bases. CDR3 length: 14 residues. With V trimmed by 3 bases and J by 8 bases, 7 bases remained unmatched. Looked up from germline, CDR1 is SQVTM and CDR2 is ANQGSEA. The CDR3, as DNA: TGCAGCGTTGATCATAGCGGGGGGTGGGATGAGCAGTTCTTC. It translates to CSVDHSGGWDEQFF.

This chain links TRBV5-1 with TRBJ2-5; 12 bases are a match to TRBD2. The J call is doubtful: the DNA matches TRBJ2-7 better. This CDR3 has 14 amino acids. Germline V CDR1 and CDR2: SGHRS, YFSETQ. The CDR3 is CASQPSGGGYEQYF. CDR3 coding DNA: TGCGCCAGCCAACCTAGCGGGGGGGGGTACGAGCAGTACTTC.

This clone has just a few counts. The V call is TRBV7-2, the J call TRBJ1-1, with D maybe TRBD1 (5 bases). Germline CDR1 SGHTA, CDR2 FQGNSA. V was clipped by 5 bases and J by 2 bases, with 15 bases between them. This CDR3 has 15 amino acids. The CDR3 here is CASSLWDGRNTEAFF. DNA of the CDR3: TGTGCCAGCAGCCTGTGGGACGGGAGAAACACTGAAGCTTTCTTT.

The chain has TRBV27 and TRBJ1-5; D possibly corresponds to TRBD1 (5 bases). The CDR3 length is 17 residues. Germline V gives CDR1 MNHEY, CDR2 SMNVEV (reference sequence). The V gene lost 2 bases and the J gene lost 0 bases, with 14 bases spanning the gap. CDR3 sequence: CASSLGFQGYSNQPQHF. CDR3 DNA sequence: TGTGCCAGCAGTTTAGGTTTTCAGGGTTATAGCAATCAGCCCCAGCATTTT.

This clone was detected a few times. The chain links TRBV2 to TRBJ2-2; TRBD2 agrees at 11 bases. Trimming cost V 6 bases and J 3 bases; bases outside gene matches: 3. Germline values: CDR1 SNHLY, CDR2 FYNNEI. The CDR3 covers 15 residues. The CDR3 sequence: CASSVTSGDTGELFF. The CDR3 nucleotides are TGTGCCAGCAGCGTGACTAGCGGGGACACCGGGGAGCTGTTTTTT.

V and J are TRBV4-3 and TRBJ1-1; D unresolved. Germline assignment: CDR1 LGHNA and CDR2 YSLEER. The CDR3 totals 13 residues. V shed 4 bases and J shed 1 base, with 7 bases lying between them. CDR3 DNA: TGCGCCAGCAGCCCGGGGTGGAACACTGAAGCTTTCTTT. It specifies CASSPGWNTEAFF.

This clone has more than one count but fewer than ten. This chain connects TRBV4-1 to TRBJ2-5, with 7 bases that match TRBD2. This CDR3 has 15 residues. V was clipped by 4 bases and J by 4 bases; unmatched bases: 9. Germline V CDR1 and CDR2: MGHRA, YSYEKL. Here the CDR3 DNA reads TGCGCCAGCAGCCCGACTAGCTGGGGGGGAGAGACCCAGTACTTC. It translates to CASSPTSWGGETQYF.

This chain connects TRBV7-6 to TRBJ2-3; D gene ambiguous. Germline CDR1 reads SGHVS; CDR2 reads FNYEAQ. Trimming shortened V by 1 base and J by 4 bases, and 3 bases separated the two germline ends. The CDR3 has 12 residues. CDR3 loop: CASSLGADTQYF. CDR3 coding DNA: TGTGCCAGCAGCTTAGGCGCAGATACGCAGTATTTT.

By share, this clone counts as medium-sized. The chain carries TRBV4-1 and TRBJ2-5; D possibly corresponds to TRBD1 (6 bases). The CDR3 length is 13 residues. V was trimmed by 4 bases and J by 2 bases, leaving 8 bases between them. CDR1 is MGHRA and CDR2 is YSYEKL in the germline V gene. The CDR3 bases are TGCGCCAGCAGCCGAGGACAGCAAGAGACCCAGTACTTC. Translation: CASSRGQQETQYF.

This chain uses TRBV5-1 with TRBJ1-5; D gene uncertain. V gave up 3 bases and J gave up 2 bases, with 12 bases separating them. CDR3 length: 15 amino acids. Germline CDR1 reads SGHRS; CDR2 reads YFSETQ. DNA for the CDR3: TGCGCCAGCAGCTCCTTCCCATCGGGCAATCAGCCCCAGCATTTT. Amino acids: CASSSFPSGNQPQHF.

This chain connects TRBV28 to TRBJ1-2; TRBD1 might be the D (5 bases). This CDR3 contains 14 residues. Per germline, CDR1 MDHEN and CDR2 SYDVKM. V gave up 5 bases and J gave up 4 bases, with 14 bases separating them. The CDR3 spells CASSPSRTTYGYTF. The CDR3 DNA sequence: TGTGCCAGCAGTCCCTCACGGACAACCTATGGCTACACCTTC.

The chain combines TRBV6-1 with TRBJ2-7; 8 bases line up with TRBD1. Unmatched junction bases numbered 5, after V lost 6 bases and J lost 4 bases. The CDR3 is made up of 13 amino acids. Germline loops: CDR1 MNHNS, CDR2 SASEGT. The CDR3 protein is CASSWDRTYEQYF. For the CDR3, the DNA is TGTGCCAGCAGCTGGGACAGGACTTACGAGCAGTACTTC.

The J gene is TRBJ1-2, the V gene TRBV25-1, with D maybe TRBD1 (6 bases). The V end was cut by 0 bases, the J end by 3 bases, with 14 bases between. Germline V lookup: CDR1 MGHDK, CDR2 SYGVNS. This CDR3 contains 16 residues. The CDR3 sequence: CASSEYRRGSYYGYTF. Written as DNA, the CDR3 is TGTGCCAGCAGTGAATATCGAAGGGGGAGTTACTATGGCTACACCTTC.

The V call is TRBV5-1, the J call TRBJ2-3; 11 nucleotides match TRBD2. V trimming: 0 bases; J trimming: 3 bases; junction bases outside the gene matches: 9. From germline, CDR1 is SGHRS and CDR2 YFSETQ. This CDR3 spans 18 amino acids. CDR3 in amino acids: CASSLALDSGGATDTQYF. DNA of the CDR3: TGCGCCAGCAGCTTGGCCTTGGATAGCGGGGGGGCAACAGATACGCAGTATTTT.

The chain has TRBV7-2 and TRBJ2-3; TRBD2 aligns across 10 bases. V trimming: 5 bases; J trimming: 12 bases; junction bases outside the gene matches: 14. The CDR3 contains 15 residues. Germline CDR1 and CDR2: SGHTA and FQGNSA. The CDR3 DNA reads TGTGCCAGCAGCCGATGGGGTAGCGGGGGGCCTCCTCAGTATTTT. Translating it yields CASSRWGSGGPPQYF.

This clone has only a few counts. V is TRBV7-2 and J is TRBJ1-2; 9 bases align to TRBD1. V dropped 5 bases and J dropped 5; count of bases not matched to a gene: 6. Germline V gives CDR1 SGHTA, CDR2 FQGNSA. CDR3 length: 14 residues. The CDR3 loop reads CASSLGQGLYGYTF. Here the CDR3 DNA reads TGTGCCAGCAGCCTCGGACAGGGGTTATATGGCTACACCTTC.

This chain uses TRBV15 with TRBJ2-3, with 9 positions matching TRBD1. The CDR3 contains 15 residues. Germline CDR1 is LNHNV and CDR2 is YYDKDF (reference sequence). V trimming: 5 bases; J trimming: 1 base; junction bases outside the gene matches: 4. The CDR3 loop reads CATSGRDRGTDTQYF. The DNA for the CDR3 is TGTGCCACCAGCGGCCGGGACAGGGGCACAGATACGCAGTATTTT. Combining the CDR3 with reference TRBV15 and TRBJ2-3 gives the whole variable domain DAMVIQNPRYQVTQFGKPVTLSCSQTLNHNVMYWYQQKSSQAPKLLFHYYDKDFNNEADTPDNFQSRRPNTSFCFLDIRSPGLGDTAMYLCATSGRDRGTDTQYFGPGTRLTVL.

This clone showed up just a few times. This chain connects TRBV2 to TRBJ1-1; 7 bases agree with TRBD1. The CDR3 loop spans 15 amino acids. Germline lookup yields CDR1 SNHLY and CDR2 FYNNEI. Unmatched junction bases numbered 14, after V lost 6 bases and J lost 7 bases. CDR3 sequence: CASRASAGGSGEAFF. CDR3 nucleotides: TGTGCCAGCAGAGCCTCTGCAGGGGGAAGTGGTGAAGCTTTCTTT.

The chain employs TRBV5-1 and TRBJ2-2; D might be TRBD1 (5 bases). Trimming shortened V by 1 base and J by 0 bases, and 7 bases separated the two germline ends. CDR1 and CDR2 (germline): SGHRS, YFSETQ. There are 15 residues in the CDR3. CDR3 amino acids: CASSLSTANTGELFF. Written as DNA, the CDR3 is TGCGCCAGCAGCTTGTCGACAGCGAACACCGGGGAGCTGTTTTTT.

The chain is built from TRBV9 and TRBJ2-2, with D unresolved. The CDR3 is 15 amino acids. CDR1 is SGDLS, CDR2 YYNGEE, per germline. V lost 4 bases and J 0 bases, leaving 10 bases between the germline ends. Here the CDR3 reads CASSPRESNTGELFF. The CDR3 region has the DNA TGTGCCAGCAGCCCTCGAGAATCGAACACCGGGGAGCTGTTTTTT.

V is TRBV19 and J is TRBJ1-1; TRBD1 is a possible D gene (6 bases). Germline-derived CDR1 and CDR2 are LNHDA and SQIVND (reference sequence). This CDR3 has 14 residues. The V gene lost 8 bases and the J gene lost 5 bases, with 18 bases spanning the gap. The CDR3 DNA sequence: TGTGCCAGTGATAATACTAGGGGGAATACTGAAGCTTTCTTT. Its protein product is CASDNTRGNTEAFF.

The gene calls are TRBV25-1 and TRBJ1-1; maybe TRBD1 (6 bases). The CDR3 is 14 residues long. Germline lookup yields CDR1 MGHDK and CDR2 SYGVNS. V lost 6 bases and J lost 3, with 14 bases in between. CDR3 sequence: CASRKLQGDTEAFF. The CDR3 DNA sequence: TGTGCCAGCAGGAAACTACAGGGCGACACTGAAGCTTTCTTT. Together with reference TRBV25-1 and TRBJ1-1, the CDR3 gives the full variable domain: EADIYQTPRYLVIGTGKKITLECSQTMGHDKMYWYQQDPGMELHLIHYSYGVNSTEKGDLSSESTVSRIRTEHFPLTLESARPSHTSQYLCASRKLQGDTEAFFGQGTRLTVV.

The CDR3 reads CASSQGFETQYF. CDR3 bases: TGTGCCAGCAGTCAGGGTTTTGAGACCCAGTACTTC. This chain uses TRBV6-5 with TRBJ2-5, with D perhaps matching TRBD1 (5 bases). The V and J ends lost 5 bases and 5 bases respectively, with 9 bases between them. Germline assignment: CDR1 MNHEY and CDR2 SVGAGI. This CDR3 comprises 12 residues.